This TCR beta chain stems from a study of blood T cell repertoires in COVID-19. Data came from immunoSEQ multiplex PCR; TCRdb stores just in-frame clones and leaves some out. The sample contains some 450,000 clones, 70% to 90% of which appear only once. CDR1 and CDR2 from the germline V gene are WNHNN and SYGVQD (reference sequence). The CDR3 extends over 14 amino acids. V dropped 3 bases and J dropped 6 bases, with 11 bases sitting between them. The V gene is TRBV10-1, the J gene TRBJ1-4; no definite D call. The sequencing sample was made of peripheral blood. This sequence originates from a woman aged 45-65 years with COVID-19, enrolled during active disease. This CDR3 reads CASSDGGRDEKLFF. CDR3 DNA: TGCGCCAGCAGTGATGGAGGCCGGGATGAAAAACTGTTTTTT.